This T cell receptor (beta chain) was observed in a study of blood T cells in healthy people across ages. Study-wide context: For every two T cells, template switching captured about one barcoded beta molecule.

There are many counts of this clonotype. Germline V gene data show CDR1 as MGHRA and CDR2 as YSYEKL. The CDR3 length is 16 residues. The trim removed 3 bases at V and 4 bases at J, leaving 4 bases unmatched. Alongside a J-beta primer mix, a sample-barcoded 5' primer served in a second PCR lasting roughly 6 to 11 cycles. One entry per CDR3 protein results from TCRdb running MiXCR on the 5' RACE reads. The sample yields 1.5 million to 2 million distinct CDR3 sequences, roughly 27% seen once. The receptor was isolated from a young woman in good health. This rearrangement joins TRBV4-1 to TRBJ2-7, with 15 bases lining up with TRBD2. The material sequenced was blood. The CDR3 is CASSHPGTSGGYEQYF. The CDR3 nucleotides read TGCGCCAGCAGCCACCCGGGGACTAGCGGGGGGTACGAGCAGTACTTC.